The present T cell receptor (beta chain) was sequenced within a study of shared clonotypes between healthy human individuals (dated by TCRdb to about 2020). Context from the whole study: The cohort included three men and a couple of women between 18 and 49 years of age. Different laboratories and diverse techniques were used to prepare libraries and sequence TCR repertoires, to increase sequencing depth and limit assay-specific biases. Per donor, three plates each were used for CD4 naive and CD4 memory, two for CD8 naive, and one for CD8 memory. To estimate repertoire size and how much clonotype sharing occurs between individuals, the study deeply sequenced the blood TCR repertoires of 4 to 6 healthy adults. Between about 0.94 and 8.9 billion PBMCs per donor were obtained by leukapheresis. Overall study outcomes, separate from this receptor: Incomplete sequencing was indicated by rarefaction of sorted-subset datasets, despite the large sequencing depth. Approximately 5% of naive CD4, approximately 3.7% of naive CD8, 2.3% of memory CD4, and less than 0.45% of memory CD8 clonotypes were shared across several donors. Pairwise subsampling led to the expectation that sequencing depth would affect the degree of clonotype sharing among donors. Only blood was sampled, and tissue TCR repertoires likely differ from those in blood. Higher generation probabilities were observed for clonotypes shared by all four sorted-subset donors than for non-shared clonotypes. Estimated clonotype richness was generally larger for naive than for memory subsets. Because the study included a small number of donors, the genetic and exposure-history diversity represented was limited.

TCR CDR3 regions were amplified from genomic DNA by multiplex PCR using the deep immunoSEQ assay. Extracted genomic DNA from each cell subset was spread evenly across all wells of several immunoSEQ 96-well plates, with each plate serving as a replicate. Each replicate PCR for sorted subsets received about 210 ng genomic DNA, equal to tens of thousands of T cell genomes. Purified libraries were measured with a Qubit 3.0 fluorometer, size-checked on a Bioanalyzer 2100, and measured again with the KAPA Library Quantification kit. Each immunoSEQ 96-well plate was sequenced on its own single-read 150-cycle Illumina NextSeq 550 flow cell. The paper's processing steps were these. Because only junctional sequences without quality scores were contained in the immunoSEQ output, filtering matching that applied to full-length reads could not be performed. To assign V/J genes and CDR3, sequences were annotated using PyIR, a Python wrapper for IgBLAST v1.9, with IMGT germline references. Any read was removed if the V/J assignment was weak (E-value above 1e-6), the CDR3 was missing, or the read contained stop codons, out-of-frame junctions, or ambiguous translated residues. V3J clonotypes were defined by identical inferred V gene, J gene, and CDR3 amino acid sequence. Percentage overlap between repertoires was calculated by dividing the number of shared unique clonotypes by the size of the smaller repertoire. RTK rarefaction, the Chao1 estimator, and Recon v2.1 estimates of unobserved clonotypes were used to assess repertoire richness. Generation probabilities were computed with OLGA for all TCRbeta clonotypes obtained by the gDNA method from a handful of donors. TCRdb holds this immuneACCESS table with in-frame rearrangements only. Some clones are missing; in checked studies, unresolved V genes explain under half, and the rest has no known cause. The V and J calls and the clone size are those of that table, but D and trimming were determined from the DNA. The sample table contains more than 1 million clones; only one count was recorded for 75% to 80% of them. 0.5% to 0.6% of the sample goes to the ten largest clones.

Worth noting for this clone: Its specific antigen is unknown. Nothing much larger sits one base from this clone, and base qualities are not available.

Looking up the germline V gene yields CDR1 SGHRS and CDR2 YFSETQ. Counted from cysteine to phenylalanine, this CDR3 has 15 amino acids. Only the CDR3 part of the read is kept: 45 bases, read in frame from the first base. The germline V and J ends show losses of 0 bases and 6 bases respectively, and no gene match explains 3 bases of the junction. The donors were healthy, HIV-negative adults who had no recently reported acute infections or vaccinations. Every donor was a Caucasian adult living in Nashville, Tennessee, USA. CD4+ T cells were enriched through magnetic negative selection, after which naive cells were positively selected on CD45RA and the remaining negative fraction served as the memory subset. After blood collection by leukapheresis, PBMCs were isolated using Ficoll-Histopaque density gradient centrifugation and then cryopreserved in the vapor phase of liquid nitrogen. Purity and quantity of every magnetically sorted T cell population were checked by analytical flow cytometry. Each sorted fraction had its genomic DNA isolated and then quantified by UV absorbance on a Nanodrop 2000c.

Sequences were obtained from memory CD4+ T cells from PBMCs. The sample's cell subset or site label, decoded: CD45RA-negative fraction. Recombination linked TRBV5-1 to TRBJ2-1, and 10 junction bases match TRBD2. This TCR was sampled from a man aged 18 to 30 in good health. Some clones in this sample may be carry-over from other donors' samples. The DNA reads TGCGCCAGCAGCTTGGTAGTAGCGGGAGGCAATGAGCAGTTCTTC. It translates as CASSLVVAGGNEQFF.